What follows are 31 T cell receptor beta chains derived from one specimen sequenced in a study of T cell changes during pregnancy in multiple sclerosis. The table came from immunoSEQ multiplex PCR; TCRdb's copy has only in-frame clones and leaves some out. Found here are approximately 40,000 clones, 80% to 90% of them singletons; the top ten hold 5.2%. The starting material was peripheral blood, obtained in the first trimester of pregnancy. These receptors all stem from a female donor in good health, enrolled as a control in a pregnancy study.

The chain joins TRBV6-1 to TRBJ2-2; D is perhaps TRBD1 (5 bases). The germline V and J ends were trimmed by 1 base and 1 base, with 7 bases remaining between them. Germline loops: CDR1 MNHNS, CDR2 SASEGT. The CDR3 spans 15 residues. The CDR3 bases are TGTGCCAGCAGTGAAGAAACAGGGAACACCGGGGAGCTGTTTTTT. The encoded protein is CASSEETGNTGELFF.

This chain connects TRBV28 to TRBJ2-2; 8 bases align to TRBD1. With 7 bases clipped from V and 3 bases from J, the junction kept 1 base outside the gene matches. Germline V lookup: CDR1 MDHEN, CDR2 SYDVKM. This CDR3 contains 13 residues. The CDR3 coding sequence is TGTGCCAGCAACAGGGGGTACACCGGGGAGCTGTTTTTT. Its protein is CASNRGYTGELFF. The variable domain in full, with the rest retrieved from reference TRBV28 and TRBJ2-2, is DVKVTQSSRYLVKRTGEKVFLECVQDMDHENMFWYRQDPGLGLRLIYFSYDVKMKEKGDIPEGYSVSREKKERFSLILESASTNQTSMYLCASNRGYTGELFFGEGSRLTVL.

This chain uses TRBV20-1 with TRBJ2-4, with D possibly being TRBD1 (6 bases). CDR3 length: 11 amino acids. The germline V gene encodes CDR1 DFQATT and CDR2 SNEGSKA (reference sequence). V was shortened by 3 bases and J by 6 bases, with 6 bases between the two germline ends. This chain's CDR3 is CSARDRNIQYF. The CDR3 coding sequence is TGCAGTGCTAGGGACAGAAACATTCAGTACTTC.

The chain joins TRBV7-8 to TRBJ2-2, with D maybe TRBD1 (6 bases). The CDR3 has 16 amino acids. Trimming took 1 base from V and 4 from J, leaving 13 bases between them. Germline CDR1 and CDR2: SGHVS and FQNEAQ. The CDR3 is CASSLGQRQATGELFF. CDR3 sequence (DNA): TGTGCCAGCAGCTTAGGCCAGCGACAGGCCACCGGGGAGCTGTTTTTT.

This chain joins TRBV19 and TRBJ2-5, with TRBD1 matching over 10 bases. V shed 7 bases, J shed 5 bases, and the junction held 10 bases outside the gene matches. Germline V gives CDR1 LNHDA, CDR2 SQIVND (reference sequence). CDR3 length: 15 residues. The CDR3 loop is CASIRDRGRRETQYF. CDR3 in DNA: TGTGCCAGTATACGAGACAGGGGGCGCAGGGAGACCCAGTACTTC.

V is TRBV7-2 and J is TRBJ2-4; no reliable D call. This CDR3 spans 12 amino acids. The V end was cut by 5 bases, the J end by 6 bases, with 8 bases between. Germline assignment: CDR1 SGHTA and CDR2 FQGNSA. DNA of the CDR3: TGTGCCAGCAGCGCAGACTCAAACATTCAGTACTTC. It specifies CASSADSNIQYF.

The J gene is TRBJ1-4, the V gene TRBV29-1, with 7 bases identical to TRBD1. CDR3 length: 13 residues. J was trimmed by 7 bases and V by 5 bases; bases with no gene match: 7. Germline CDR1 reads SQVTM; CDR2 reads ANQGSEA. The CDR3 region is CSVNTGEAEKLFF. DNA of the CDR3: TGCAGCGTTAACACAGGGGAGGCTGAAAAACTGTTTTTT.

The chain combines TRBV27 with TRBJ1-5; the match to TRBD1 covers 10 bases. Germline CDR1 is MNHEY and CDR2 is SMNVEV (reference sequence). The CDR3 spans 16 residues. Trimming at V came to 5 bases and at J to 2 bases, leaving 6 bases not matched to a gene. Here the CDR3 DNA reads TGTGCCAGCAGTCGCACCGGGACAGGGGGCAATCAGCCCCAGCATTTT. Its translation: CASSRTGTGGNQPQHF.

V and J are TRBV6-4 and TRBJ1-2; TRBD1 matches at 12 bases. V trimming: 6 bases; J trimming: 2 bases; junction bases outside the gene matches: 19. Germline CDR1 reads MRHNA; CDR2 reads SNTAGT. CDR3 length equals 20 residues. Here the CDR3 DNA reads TGTGCCAGCAGGCCCACTCCGGGACAGGGGGCCTGGTCCCCAAACTATGGCTACACCTTC. Residues: CASRPTPGQGAWSPNYGYTF.

The V call is TRBV11-3, the J call TRBJ2-1; 9 positions agree with TRBD2. The CDR3 spans 16 residues. V shed 1 base, J shed 6 bases, and the junction held 7 bases outside the gene matches. Germline V gene lookup returns CDR1 SGHNT and CDR2 YENEEA. This CDR3 reads CASSLGGGGAGNEQFF. The DNA of the CDR3 is TGTGCCAGCAGCTTAGGAGGCGGGGGGGCCGGCAATGAGCAGTTCTTC.

This sequence joins TRBV5-4 and TRBJ1-1; D is ambiguous. The CDR3 runs to 15 residues. In germline, CDR1 is SGHNT, CDR2 YYREEE (reference sequence). V was trimmed by 0 bases and J by 1 base, leaving 10 bases between them. DNA of the CDR3: TGTGCCAGCAGCTTGGAGCTGGAGCCGAACACTGAAGCTTTCTTT. Its protein product is CASSLELEPNTEAFF.

The J gene is TRBJ2-1, the V gene TRBV9; D is ambiguous. The CDR3 loop spans 12 amino acids. V lost 7 bases and J lost 2, with 7 bases in between. Germline-derived CDR1 and CDR2 are SGDLS and YYNGEE. The DNA for the CDR3 is TGTGCCAGCGGCCGAACCTACAATGAGCAGTTCTTC. Encoded protein: CASGRTYNEQFF.

V gene TRBV28 combines with J gene TRBJ1-5, with 9 bases that match TRBD1. After removal of 5 bases from V and 6 bases from J, the junction contained 11 bases not matched to a gene. Germline assignment: CDR1 MDHEN and CDR2 SYDVKM. The CDR3 totals 16 residues. The CDR3 nucleotides are TGTGCCAGCAGTCCAGTGGGACAGGGCGACGGTCAGCCCCAGCATTTT. It yields the protein CASSPVGQGDGQPQHF. Filled out from reference TRBV28 and TRBJ1-5, the complete variable domain reads DVKVTQSSRYLVKRTGEKVFLECVQDMDHENMFWYRQDPGLGLRLIYFSYDVKMKEKGDIPEGYSVSREKKERFSLILESASTNQTSMYLCASSPVGQGDGQPQHFGDGTRLSIL.

This chain joins TRBV7-9 and TRBJ2-1; 11 bases align to TRBD2. V dropped 4 bases and J dropped 6; count of bases not matched to a gene: 2. This CDR3 has 14 residues. The germline CDR1 and CDR2 sequences are SEHNR and FQNEAQ (reference sequence). This CDR3 reads CASSYSGGANEQFF. The CDR3 region has the DNA TGTGCCAGCAGCTATAGCGGGGGGGCCAATGAGCAGTTCTTC.

Here the CDR3 DNA reads TGTGCCAGCAGCCCCACCTCGCTAGCGGGGATTGAGGGGGAGCAGTACTTC. Encoded protein: CASSPTSLAGIEGEQYF. The chain links TRBV11-2 to TRBJ2-7, with TRBD2 identical over 9 bases. The germline V gene encodes CDR1 SGHAT and CDR2 FQNNGV. The V gene end was trimmed by 5 bases and the J gene end by 7 bases; junction bases not matched to a gene: 18. The CDR3 has 17 amino acids.

The chain carries TRBV6-6 and TRBJ2-7, with 8 bases that match TRBD2. The CDR3 covers 14 residues. V trimming: 5 bases; J trimming: 1 base; junction bases outside the gene matches: 4. The germline CDR1 and CDR2 sequences are MNHNY and SVGAGI (reference sequence). The DNA of the CDR3 is TGTGCCAGCAGTGCCCCGGGGGGGTCCTACGAGCAGTACTTC. Protein product: CASSAPGGSYEQYF.

V usage is TRBV11-2 and J usage is TRBJ1-3; tentative D call: TRBD1 (6 bases). The CDR3 contains 16 residues. Germline assignment: CDR1 SGHAT and CDR2 FQNNGV. Trimming removed 1 base at V and 1 base at J, with 11 bases between. The CDR3 reads CASSLADRISGNTIYF. The CDR3 nucleotides are TGTGCCAGCAGCTTAGCAGACAGGATTTCTGGAAACACCATATATTTT.

This rearrangement joins TRBV30 to TRBJ2-3, with 11 bases fitting TRBD2. This CDR3 has 16 residues. Per the germline V gene, CDR1 is GTSNPN and CDR2 is SVGIG (reference sequence). With 3 bases clipped from V and 2 bases from J, the junction kept 7 bases outside the gene matches. CDR3 nucleotides: TGTGCCTGGAGCTCTAGACTAGCGGGACCCACAGATACGCAGTATTTT. Its translation: CAWSSRLAGPTDTQYF.

This chain links TRBV18 with TRBJ2-7, with a possible D match to TRBD2 (5 bases). The CDR3 covers 15 residues. The V gene lost 2 bases and the J gene lost 6 bases, with 17 bases spanning the gap. The germline CDR1 and CDR2 sequences are KGHSH and LQKENI. The CDR3 bases are TGTGCCAGCTCACCAGAAGCAAGCGAGCGGCGCGAGCAGTACTTC. Amino acid sequence: CASSPEASERREQYF. Full variable domain (rest looked up from reference TRBV18 and TRBJ2-7): NAGVMQNPRHLVRRRGQEARLRCSPMKGHSHVYWYRQLPEEGLKFMVYLQKENIIDESGMPKERFSAEFPKEGPSILRIQQVVRGDSAAYFCASSPEASERREQYFGPGTRLTVT.

This clone has only one observation. The rearrangement joins TRBV7-9 to TRBJ1-1; D possibly corresponds to TRBD1 (6 bases). CDR3 length equals 15 residues. The V gene's germline CDR1 is SEHNR and CDR2 FQNEAQ (reference sequence). Trimming shortened V by 5 bases and J by 7 bases, and 20 bases separated the two germline ends. The CDR3 sequence: CASSRETWGRGEAFF. The CDR3 nucleotides are TGTGCCAGCAGCAGAGAAACCTGGGGCAGGGGTGAAGCTTTCTTT.

The chain links TRBV5-5 to TRBJ2-3, with 8 positions matching TRBD2. Germline values: CDR1 SGHKS, CDR2 YYEKEE (reference sequence). The CDR3 has 18 residues. V lost 3 bases, J lost 0 bases, and 12 bases stayed unmatched. The CDR3 nucleotides are TGTGCCAGCAGCTCGGGACTAGGGGGGGCTCCTAGCACAGATACGCAGTATTTT. Protein product: CASSSGLGGAPSTDTQYF.

This clone was picked up one time. The chain joins TRBV25-1 to TRBJ2-3; TRBD1 matches 8 bases. Germline-derived CDR1 and CDR2 are MGHDK and SYGVNS. Losses at the gene ends were 6 bases for V and 4 bases for J; bases not matched to a gene: 12. The CDR3 is 16 residues long. CDR3 amino acids: CASSYRTGWYADTQYF. CDR3 sequence (DNA): TGTGCCAGCAGCTACCGGACAGGGTGGTATGCAGATACGCAGTATTTT.

J is TRBJ2-1 and V is TRBV10-3; tentative D call: TRBD2 (5 bases). Germline values: CDR1 ENHRY, CDR2 SYGVKD. The CDR3 runs to 18 residues. The V end was cut by 6 bases, the J end by 2 bases, with 23 bases between. The CDR3 spells CAISGVLNQRQAYNEQFF. CDR3 coding DNA: TGTGCCATCAGCGGAGTCCTAAATCAGCGGCAAGCCTACAATGAGCAGTTCTTC.

This clone has just one count. The V gene is TRBV11-2, the J gene TRBJ1-1, with D tentatively TRBD1 (5 bases). Germline loops: CDR1 SGHAT, CDR2 FQNNGV. V was cut by 1 base and J by 5 bases, with 17 bases left in between. The CDR3 loop spans 16 amino acids. The CDR3: CASSLVIRGVGTEAFF. Written as DNA, the CDR3 is TGTGCCAGCAGCTTAGTGATTCGGGGGGTCGGGACTGAAGCTTTCTTT.

The chain carries TRBV11-2 and TRBJ2-5; 10 bases map to TRBD2. Per germline, CDR1 SGHAT and CDR2 FQNNGV. Unmatched junction bases numbered 2, after V lost 4 bases and J lost 3 bases. This CDR3 has 14 residues. DNA of the CDR3: TGTGCCAGCAGCTCACTAGCGGGGAAAGAGACCCAGTACTTC. Residues: CASSSLAGKETQYF.

This clone was seen only once. The chain has TRBV13 and TRBJ1-2, with TRBD1 as a possible D gene (6 bases). This CDR3 has 13 residues. CDR1 is PRHDT, CDR2 FYEKMQ, per germline (reference sequence). V lost 5 bases and J lost 4, with 11 bases in between. CDR3 coding DNA: TGTGCCAGCAGCCAAGGGACATCCTATGGCTACACCTTC. This sequence encodes CASSQGTSYGYTF.

The genes are TRBV30 and TRBJ1-1; D is perhaps TRBD1 (5 bases). V lost 1 base and J 4 bases, leaving 10 bases between the germline ends. Germline V gene sequence: CDR1 GTSNPN, CDR2 SVGIG (reference sequence). The CDR3 runs 13 residues. The CDR3 nucleotides read TGTGCCTGGAGTGGACAGCCGGGCACTGAAGCTTTCTTT. Translated: CAWSGQPGTEAFF.

The chain uses TRBV11-2 and TRBJ2-1, with D tentatively TRBD2 (5 bases). The germline gives CDR1 SGHAT, CDR2 FQNNGV. V lost 8 bases and J lost 6, with 20 bases in between. This CDR3 spans 15 amino acids. CDR3 nucleotides: TGTGCCAGCCGCCCCCGGGGAGATGGGCTCAATGAGCAGTTCTTC. Residues: CASRPRGDGLNEQFF. Full variable domain (outside the CDR3, taken from reference TRBV11-2 and TRBJ2-1): EAGVAQSPRYKIIEKRQSVAFWCNPISGHATLYWYQQILGQGPKLLIQFQNNGVVDDSQLPKDRFSAERLKGVDSTLKIQPAKLEDSAVYLCASRPRGDGLNEQFFGPGTRLTVL.

This chain connects TRBV28 to TRBJ2-7; D uncertain. V lost 3 bases, J lost 6 bases, and 9 bases lay in between. CDR3 length: 12 residues. The germline CDR1 and CDR2 sequences are MDHEN and SYDVKM. DNA for the CDR3: TGTGCCAGCAGTTTTCCCCGTTTCGAGCAGTACTTC. Translated: CASSFPRFEQYF.

The chain couples TRBV28 to TRBJ2-7, with 7 bases lining up with TRBD1. J was trimmed by 4 bases and V by 3 bases; bases with no gene match: 12. Germline CDR1 reads MDHEN; CDR2 reads SYDVKM. CDR3 length: 16 residues. The CDR3 protein is CASSFFIGTAIYEQYF. DNA of the CDR3: TGTGCCAGCAGTTTTTTTATCGGGACAGCGATTTACGAGCAGTACTTC.

This sequence joins TRBV4-3 and TRBJ2-5; tentative D call: TRBD1 (5 bases). Deletions cut 0 bases from V and 2 bases from J, with 10 bases between. Germline CDR1 and CDR2: LGHNA and YSLEER. The CDR3 is 15 residues long. CDR3 region: CASSQEAQGQETQYF. CDR3 coding DNA: TGCGCCAGCAGCCAAGAAGCGCAGGGACAAGAGACCCAGTACTTC.